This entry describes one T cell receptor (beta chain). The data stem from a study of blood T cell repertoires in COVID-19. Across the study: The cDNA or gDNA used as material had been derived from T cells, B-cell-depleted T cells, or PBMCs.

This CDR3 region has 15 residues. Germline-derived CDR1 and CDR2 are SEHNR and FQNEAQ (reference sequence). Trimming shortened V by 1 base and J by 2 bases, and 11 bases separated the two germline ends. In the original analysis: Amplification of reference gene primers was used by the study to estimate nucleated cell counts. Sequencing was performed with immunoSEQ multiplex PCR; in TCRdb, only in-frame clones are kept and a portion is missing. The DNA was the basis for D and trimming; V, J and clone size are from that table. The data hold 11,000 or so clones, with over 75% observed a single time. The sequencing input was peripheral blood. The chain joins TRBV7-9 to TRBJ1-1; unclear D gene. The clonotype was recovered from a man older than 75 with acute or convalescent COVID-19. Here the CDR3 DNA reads TGTGCCAGCAGCTTAGGGGCGGGCAGCAACACTGAAGCTTTCTTT. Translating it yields CASSLGAGSNTEAFF.